This T cell receptor (beta chain) was sequenced during a study of vaccination and CD4 T cells after COVID-19. Study in general: Each person enrolled got two BNT162b2 or mRNA-1273 vaccine doses.

An Oncomine TCR Beta short-read assay was used to sequence the DNA from cultured CD4+ T cells. Genomic DNA was taken out of cultured CD4+ T cells by extraction. TCRdb analysed the PCR reads with MiXCR anew, one entry per CDR3 protein. The top ten hold roughly 13% of the sample, which has approximately 9,600 distinct CDR3 sequences, 30% seen once. Study-level results: In convalescent patients, 304 of 307 vaccine-specific clones were mono-reactive for SARS-CoV-2 spike.

Worth noting for this clonotype: What it binds is not known.

This sample's treatment: roughly 10-day PBMC culture with coronavirus spike peptide pools or control peptides (ViraFEST assay). Gathering of the CD4+ T cells, from the unexposed donor, took place before the COVID-19 pandemic (2011-2018). Following culture for more than nine days, CD4+ T cells were isolated by negative selection. CDR3 size: 14 residues. From germline, CDR1 is LNHNV and CDR2 YYDKDF (reference sequence). V was clipped by 4 bases and J by 7 bases; unmatched bases: 5. Sequenced input: CD4+ T cells from blood, cultured in vitro. V and J are TRBV15 and TRBJ1-4; 8 bases match TRBD1. The TCR sequence derives from a human donor in good health. The CDR3 DNA reads as TGTGCCACCAGCACCACAGGGGGTGGTGAAAAACTGTTTTTT. As protein: CATSTTGGGEKLFF.